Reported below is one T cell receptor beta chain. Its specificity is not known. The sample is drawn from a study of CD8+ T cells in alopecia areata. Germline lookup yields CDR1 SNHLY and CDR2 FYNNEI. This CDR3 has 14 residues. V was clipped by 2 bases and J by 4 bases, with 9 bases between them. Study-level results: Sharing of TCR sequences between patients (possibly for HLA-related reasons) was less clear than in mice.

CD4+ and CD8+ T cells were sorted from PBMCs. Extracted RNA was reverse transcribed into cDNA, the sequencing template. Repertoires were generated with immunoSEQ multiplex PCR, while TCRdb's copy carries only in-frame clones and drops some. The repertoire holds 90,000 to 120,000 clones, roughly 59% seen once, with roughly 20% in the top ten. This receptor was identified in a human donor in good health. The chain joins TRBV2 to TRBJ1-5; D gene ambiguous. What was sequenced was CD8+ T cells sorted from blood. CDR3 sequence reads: CASSERLSNQPQHF. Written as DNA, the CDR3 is TGTGCCAGCAGTGAAAGGCTGTCGAATCAGCCCCAGCATTTT.